This TCR beta chain was found in a study of regulatory T cells in long-lasting Graves disease. To make TCR beta libraries, researchers used iRepertoire HTBI primers and Arm-PCR of CDR3 regions. TCRdb called the multiplex PCR reads again in MiXCR, with one record for every CDR3 protein. The sample records roughly 610,000 distinct CDR3 sequences, roughly 16% being singletons. Trimming took off 5 bases at V and 6 bases at J, with 17 bases between the two ends. The CDR3 is made up of 14 amino acids. Germline V gene data show CDR1 as SEHNR and CDR2 as FQNEAQ (reference sequence). Time point meaning: newly diagnosed GD, antithyroid drugs for less than 3 months. Extracted PBMC RNA gave rise to the TCR library. Graves' disease diagnosis used American Thyroid Association guidelines. This clonotype was detected only a few times. This sample was shared with a second study, whose subject was T cells in Graves' hyperthyroidism and ophthalmopathy. This second study says: Hyperthyroidism had been newly diagnosed in patients aged 18 to 65, and its duration was under 2 months. Thyroid ultrasound and orbital computed tomography, with clinical symptoms and serum thyroxine and TRAb, informed diagnoses.

This sequence originates from a woman aged 25 to 39 with Graves disease. The rearrangement links TRBV7-9 to TRBJ2-7; D not certain. This sample comprised peripheral blood mononuclear cells (PBMCs), obtained at new diagnosis, from a patient treated with antithyroid drugs. CDR3 sequence (DNA): TGTGCCAGCAGCACCCCAGGACGGTATGGCGAGCAGTACTTC. It translates to CASSTPGRYGEQYF.